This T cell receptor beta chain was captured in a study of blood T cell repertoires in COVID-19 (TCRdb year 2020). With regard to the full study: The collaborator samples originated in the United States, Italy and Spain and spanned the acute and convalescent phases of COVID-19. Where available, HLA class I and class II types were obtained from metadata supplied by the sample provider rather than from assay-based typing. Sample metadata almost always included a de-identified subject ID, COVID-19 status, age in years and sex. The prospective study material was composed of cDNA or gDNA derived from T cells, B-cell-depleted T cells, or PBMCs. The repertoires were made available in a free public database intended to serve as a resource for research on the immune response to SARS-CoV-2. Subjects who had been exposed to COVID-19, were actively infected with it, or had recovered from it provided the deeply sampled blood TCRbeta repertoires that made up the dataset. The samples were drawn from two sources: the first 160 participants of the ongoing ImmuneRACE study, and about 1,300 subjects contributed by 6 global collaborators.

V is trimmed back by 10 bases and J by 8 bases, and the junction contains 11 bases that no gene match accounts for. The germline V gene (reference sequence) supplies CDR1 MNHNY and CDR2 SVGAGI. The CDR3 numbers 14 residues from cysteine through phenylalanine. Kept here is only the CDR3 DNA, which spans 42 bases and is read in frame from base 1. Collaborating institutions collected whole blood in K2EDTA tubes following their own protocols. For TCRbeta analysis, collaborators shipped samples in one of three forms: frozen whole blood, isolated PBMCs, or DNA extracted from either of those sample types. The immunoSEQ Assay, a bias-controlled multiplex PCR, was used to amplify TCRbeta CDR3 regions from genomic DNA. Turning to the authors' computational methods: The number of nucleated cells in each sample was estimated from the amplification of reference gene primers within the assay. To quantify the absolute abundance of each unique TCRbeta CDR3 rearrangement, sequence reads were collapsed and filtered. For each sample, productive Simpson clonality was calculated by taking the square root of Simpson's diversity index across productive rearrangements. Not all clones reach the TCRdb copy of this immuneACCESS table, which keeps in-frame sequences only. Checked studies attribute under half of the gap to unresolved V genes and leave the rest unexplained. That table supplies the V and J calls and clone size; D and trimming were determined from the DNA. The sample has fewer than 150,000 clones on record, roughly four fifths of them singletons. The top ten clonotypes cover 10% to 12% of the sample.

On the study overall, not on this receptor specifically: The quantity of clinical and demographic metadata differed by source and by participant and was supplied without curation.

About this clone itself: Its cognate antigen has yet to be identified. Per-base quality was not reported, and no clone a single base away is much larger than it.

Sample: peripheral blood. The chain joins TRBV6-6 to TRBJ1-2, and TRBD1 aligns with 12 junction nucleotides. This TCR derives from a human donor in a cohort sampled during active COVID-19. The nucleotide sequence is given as TGTGCCACGGGGGGACAGGGGGCAACTCGAGGCTACACCTTC. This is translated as CATGGQGATRGYTF.